Sequencing of this TCR beta chain was carried out in a study of T cell changes during pregnancy in multiple sclerosis. TCRdb keeps only in-frame clones here, not all; method: immunoSEQ multiplex PCR. The sample records roughly 56,000 clones, roughly 86% being singletons. From germline, CDR1 is MNHEY and CDR2 SMNVEV (reference sequence). The trim removed 2 bases at V and 2 bases at J, leaving 2 bases unmatched. The CDR3 is made up of 15 amino acids. Sequenced here: peripheral blood, sampled in the first trimester of pregnancy. This sequence was found in a female donor with multiple sclerosis, enrolled in a pregnancy study. The rearrangement joins TRBV27 to TRBJ2-3; 9 bases fit TRBD2. The CDR3 region is CASSLQGLATDTQYF. Here the CDR3 DNA reads TGTGCCAGCAGTTTACAGGGACTAGCCACAGATACGCAGTATTTT.